The sequence of this T cell receptor (beta chain) was determined in a study of T cell responses to AZD1222 COVID-19 vaccine. The CDR3 runs to 10 residues. CDR1 and CDR2 (germline): SGHRS, YFSETQ. General study points: Samples come after the peak T cell response, not at day 14.

Repertoires were generated with immunoSEQ multiplex PCR, while TCRdb's copy carries only in-frame clones and drops some. The table lists 110,000 to 150,000 clones, about 93% of them singletons. With regard to this clone: Its antigen is as yet unknown. One end of the junction does not line up with germline, which may come from a read error.

The receptor was isolated from an adult in good health. The material was peripheral blood, obtained on day 0 of AZD1222 vaccination. This rearrangement joins TRBV5-1 to TRBJ1-2; D remains ambiguous. DNA for the CDR3: TGCGCCAGCAGCTTGAAACGGGTTCGCTTC. This translates into CASSLKRVRF.